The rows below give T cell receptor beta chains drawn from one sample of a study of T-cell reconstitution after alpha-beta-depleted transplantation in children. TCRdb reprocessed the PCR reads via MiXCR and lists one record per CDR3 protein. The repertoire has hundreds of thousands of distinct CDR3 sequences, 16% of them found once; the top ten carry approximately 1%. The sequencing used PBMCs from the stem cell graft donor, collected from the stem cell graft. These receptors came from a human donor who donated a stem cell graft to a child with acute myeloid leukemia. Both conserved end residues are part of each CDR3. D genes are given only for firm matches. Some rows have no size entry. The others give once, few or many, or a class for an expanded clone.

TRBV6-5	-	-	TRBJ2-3	TGTGCCAGCAGTTACTCGGAGCGGATCACAGATACGCAGTATTTT	CASSYSERITDTQYF
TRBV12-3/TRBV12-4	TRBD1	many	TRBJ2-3	TGTGCCAGCAGCCAGGGGGTAGCTACGCAGTATTTT	CASSQGVATQYF
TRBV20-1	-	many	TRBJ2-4	TGCAGTGCTAGTGGTGGGACTTCCCCTCGATACATTCAGTACTTC	CSASGGTSPRYIQYF
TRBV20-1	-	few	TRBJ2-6	TGCAGTGCTAGAGATCTAAGGAGGACCTCTGGGGCCAACGTCCTGACTTTC	CSARDLRRTSGANVLTF
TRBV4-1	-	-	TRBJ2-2	TGCGCCAGCAGCCTACAGGGACGGGGCGGGGAGCTGTTTTTT	CASSLQGRGGELFF
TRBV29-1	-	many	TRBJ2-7	TGCAGCGTTGAAGGGGCGTCAGGGGTGCAGTACTTC	CSVEGASGVQYF
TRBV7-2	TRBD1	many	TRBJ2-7	TGTGCCAGCAGCGTACCGGGACAGGGCTACGAGCAGTACTTC	CASSVPGQGYEQYF
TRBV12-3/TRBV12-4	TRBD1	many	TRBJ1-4	TGTGCCAGCAGTTTAAACAGGGGCGGAGAAAAACTGTTTTTT	CASSLNRGGEKLFF
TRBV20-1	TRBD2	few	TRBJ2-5	TGCAGTGCTCCCCGAGCGGGGGGGCCCCCAGAGACCCAGTACTTC	CSAPRAGGPPETQYF
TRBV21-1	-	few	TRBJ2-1	TGTGCCAGCAGCAAATGGCATGAGCTTAGCCGGGGGGCTATGAGCTCCTACAATGAGCAGTTCTTC	CASSKWHELSRGAMSSYNEQFF
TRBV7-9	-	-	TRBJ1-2	TGTGCCAGCAGCTTAAAACAGATTGGCTACACCTTC	CASSLKQIGYTF
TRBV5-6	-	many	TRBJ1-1	TGTGCCAGCAGCTTGAACCCCTCGGCTGAAGCTTTCTTT	CASSLNPSAEAFF
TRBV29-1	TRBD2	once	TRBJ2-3	TGCAGCGTTGAATCCCCTAGCGGGGGCCCCAACACAGATACGCAGTATTTT	CSVESPSGGPNTDTQYF
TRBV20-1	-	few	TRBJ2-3	TGCTGTGCTAGTAACAGGGAGGGCCTATTCGAGCCAGATACGCAGTATTTT	CCASNREGLFEPDTQYF
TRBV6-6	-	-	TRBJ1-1	TGTGCCAGCTTTGGGGGAGCACAGGGTGAAGCTTTCTTT	CASFGGAQGEAFF
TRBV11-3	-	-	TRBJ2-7	TGTGCCAGCAGCTTAGAGGGGACTCTTAACGAGCAGTACTTC	CASSLEGTLNEQYF
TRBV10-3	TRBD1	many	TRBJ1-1	TGTGCCATCAAAACGACAGGGACTGAAGCTTTCTTT	CAIKTTGTEAFF
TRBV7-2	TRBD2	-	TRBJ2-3	TGTGCCGGTAGCGGGGGGGACACAGATACGCAGTATTTT	CAGSGGDTDTQYF
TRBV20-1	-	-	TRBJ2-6	TGCAGTGCTAGAGGGGATTCGGGTACTGGGGCCAACGTCCTGACTTTC	CSARGDSGTGANVLTF
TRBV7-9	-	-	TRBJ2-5	TGTGCCAGCAGCTCCTTGCCAGGCTACCAAGAGACCCAGTACTTC	CASSSLPGYQETQYF
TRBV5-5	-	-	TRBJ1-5	TGTGCCAGCAGATCTACAGGGAAGAGCAATCAGCCCCAGCATTTT	CASRSTGKSNQPQHF
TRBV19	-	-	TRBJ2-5	TGTGCCAGTAATCGGGTGGCAGGGATGGAGACCCAGTACTTC	CASNRVAGMETQYF
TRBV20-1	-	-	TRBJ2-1	TGCAGTGCCCCAAGGCAGTACAATGAGCAGTTCTTC	CSAPRQYNEQFF
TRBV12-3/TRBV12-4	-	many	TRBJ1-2	TGTGCCAGCAGCCCTCAAGCGGAGTCCGGCTATGGCTACACCTTC	CASSPQAESGYGYTF